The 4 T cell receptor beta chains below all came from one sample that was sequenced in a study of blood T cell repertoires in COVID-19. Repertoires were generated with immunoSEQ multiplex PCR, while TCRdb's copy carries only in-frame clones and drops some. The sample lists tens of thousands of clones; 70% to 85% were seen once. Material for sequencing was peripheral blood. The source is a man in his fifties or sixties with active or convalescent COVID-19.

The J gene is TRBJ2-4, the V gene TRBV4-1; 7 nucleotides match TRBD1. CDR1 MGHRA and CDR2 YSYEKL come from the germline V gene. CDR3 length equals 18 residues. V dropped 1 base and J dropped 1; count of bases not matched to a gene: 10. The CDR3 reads CASSQGRQQGRAKNIQYF. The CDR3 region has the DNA TGCGCCAGCAGCCAAGGCCGTCAACAGGGGCGGGCCAAAAACATTCAGTACTTC.

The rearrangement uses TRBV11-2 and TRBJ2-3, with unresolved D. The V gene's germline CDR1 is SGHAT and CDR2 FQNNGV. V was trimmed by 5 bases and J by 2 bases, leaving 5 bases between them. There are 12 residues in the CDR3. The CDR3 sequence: CASSSYTDTQYF. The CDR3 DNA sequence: TGTGCCAGCAGCAGCTACACAGATACGCAGTATTTT.

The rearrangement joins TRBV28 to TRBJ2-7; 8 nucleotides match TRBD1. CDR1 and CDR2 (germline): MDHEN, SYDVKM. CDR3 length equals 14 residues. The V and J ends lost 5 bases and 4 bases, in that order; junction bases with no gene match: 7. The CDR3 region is CASSPGGDLYEQYF. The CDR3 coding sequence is TGTGCCAGCAGTCCAGGGGGCGATTTGTACGAGCAGTACTTC. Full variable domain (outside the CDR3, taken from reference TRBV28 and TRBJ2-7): DVKVTQSSRYLVKRTGEKVFLECVQDMDHENMFWYRQDPGLGLRLIYFSYDVKMKEKGDIPEGYSVSREKKERFSLILESASTNQTSMYLCASSPGGDLYEQYFGPGTRLTVT.

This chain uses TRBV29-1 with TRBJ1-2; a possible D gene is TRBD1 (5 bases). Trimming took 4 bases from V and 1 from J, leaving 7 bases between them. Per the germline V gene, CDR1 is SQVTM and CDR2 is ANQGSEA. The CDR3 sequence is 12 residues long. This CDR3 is CSVGGGNYGYTF. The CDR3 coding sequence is TGCAGCGTTGGGGGGGGTAACTATGGCTACACCTTC.